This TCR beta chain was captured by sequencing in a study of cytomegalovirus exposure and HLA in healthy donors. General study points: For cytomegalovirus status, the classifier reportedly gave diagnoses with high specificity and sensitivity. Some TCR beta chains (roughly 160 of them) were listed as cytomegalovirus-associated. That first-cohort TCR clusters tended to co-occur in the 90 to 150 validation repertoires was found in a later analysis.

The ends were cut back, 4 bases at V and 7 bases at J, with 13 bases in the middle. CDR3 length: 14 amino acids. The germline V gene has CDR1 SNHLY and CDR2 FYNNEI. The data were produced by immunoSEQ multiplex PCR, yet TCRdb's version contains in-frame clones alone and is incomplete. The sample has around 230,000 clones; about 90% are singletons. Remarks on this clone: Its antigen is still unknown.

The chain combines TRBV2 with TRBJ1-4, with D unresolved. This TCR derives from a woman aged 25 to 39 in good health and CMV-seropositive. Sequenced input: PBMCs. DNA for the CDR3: TGTGCCAGCAGTGCAGGTTTTTTCCGTGAAAAACTGTTTTTT. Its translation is CASSAGFFREKLFF.